The 17 T cell receptor beta chains presented below share a single source sample, sequenced in a study of T-cell memory formation after mild COVID-19 (dated by TCRdb to about 2021). The library was prepared using 5' RACE. For sequencing, an Illumina NovaSeq 6000 was employed. The public reads were run again by TCRdb, first through fastp at Q25 and then through MiXCR, and only productive beta chains were kept. Here each entry gathers all rows of one CDR3 protein and keeps the most common genes and DNA. In this sample the table shows approximately 89,000 distinct CDR3 sequences, about 13% of which occur a single time. The ten most abundant clones make up roughly two fifths of the sample. Sequenced material: PBMCs or a T cell subset sorted from them (not recorded which). The receptors here all came from a man aged 18 to 35 who had mild COVID-19 (a few samples of this study predate the infection). The sample titles of this study are shuffled in the database, so cell type and time point are left out; the donor was told from shared clones.

The chain carries TRBV6-6 and TRBJ1-2; D call uncertain. The CDR3 is 17 amino acids. The V end was cut by 3 bases, the J end by 5 bases, with 22 bases between. Germline CDR1 and CDR2: MNHNY and SVGAGI (reference sequence). In DNA form, the CDR3 reads TGTGCCAGCAGTTATTACGGCCCCACGATGGAGGCGTATGGCTACACCTTC. Translated: CASSYYGPTMEAYGYTF.

V is TRBV20-1 and J is TRBJ2-3; TRBD1 is a possible D gene (6 bases). Germline CDR1 and CDR2: DFQATT and SNEGSKA (reference sequence). The V end was cut by 3 bases, the J end by 0 bases, with 7 bases between. The CDR3 sequence is 13 residues long. The CDR3 region is CSASTGSTDTQYF. In nucleotides, the CDR3 is TGCAGTGCTAGCACAGGGAGCACAGATACGCAGTATTTT.

The chain couples TRBV6-5 to TRBJ1-3; D is undetermined. CDR3 length: 15 amino acids. Germline V gives CDR1 MNHEY, CDR2 SVGAGI. Deletions cut 6 bases from V and 0 bases from J, with 12 bases between. CDR3 DNA sequence: TGTGCCAGCAGCCAGTCAATTAACTCTGGAAACACCATATATTTT. Its translation is CASSQSINSGNTIYF.

V and J are TRBV5-5 and TRBJ2-6, with D uncertain. V was shortened by 2 bases and J by 0 bases, with 6 bases between the two germline ends. Germline-derived CDR1 and CDR2 are SGHKS and YYEKEE (reference sequence). This CDR3 has 15 amino acids. In DNA, the CDR3 is TGTGCCAGCAGCTTCTGGGACTCTGGGGCCAACGTCCTGACTTTC. Its translation is CASSFWDSGANVLTF.

This clonotype was detected only a few times. The rearrangement joins TRBV20-1 to TRBJ1-1; tentatively, D is TRBD1 (5 bases). The V gene's germline CDR1 is DFQATT and CDR2 SNEGSKA (reference sequence). Between the trimmed V and J ends, which lost 2 bases and 2 bases, there was a span of 15 bases. The CDR3 consists of 15 residues. The CDR3, as DNA: TGCAGTGCTAGACCGGGGGGAGCGGGAAACACTGAAGCTTTCTTT. Its protein product is CSARPGGAGNTEAFF.

This clonotype was picked up many times. The rearrangement links TRBV5-1 to TRBJ2-7, with D maybe TRBD2 (6 bases). CDR1 is SGHRS, CDR2 YFSETQ, per germline. V lost 0 bases to trimming and J lost 2 bases, with 9 bases between them. The CDR3 is 14 residues long. CDR3 in DNA: TGCGCCAGCAGCTTGGGATGGGGGGCCTACGAGCAGTACTTC. It encodes CASSLGWGAYEQYF.

A few counts support this clonotype. The chain combines TRBV19 with TRBJ1-1; D perhaps matches TRBD1 (5 bases). CDR1 LNHDA and CDR2 SQIVND come from the germline V gene (reference sequence). The CDR3 runs 13 residues. V dropped 5 bases and J dropped 5 bases, with 12 bases sitting between them. As DNA, the CDR3 is TGTGCCAGTAGTCCCTGGGGGGGGACTGAAGCTTTCTTT. It is translated as CASSPWGGTEAFF.

J is TRBJ1-5 and V is TRBV4-1; the match to TRBD1 covers 10 bases. Per germline, CDR1 MGHRA and CDR2 YSYEKL. The J segment lost 9 bases and the V segment lost 3 bases, leaving 8 bases of the junction unmatched. This CDR3 region has 15 residues. The CDR3, as DNA: TGCGCCAGCAGCCAGGGGACAGGGGACCGACGGCCCCAGCATTTT. Its translation: CASSQGTGDRRPQHF.

J is TRBJ2-3 and V is TRBV7-2; 9 nucleotides line up with TRBD2. Per the germline V gene, CDR1 is SGHTA and CDR2 is FQGNSA. The CDR3 runs 16 residues. Trimming removed 3 bases from V and 1 base from J; junction bases left unmatched: 5. The CDR3 is CASSLRGRGGTDTQYF. The CDR3 bases are TGTGCCAGCAGCTTGCGCGGGAGGGGGGGCACAGATACGCAGTATTTT.

The chain recombines TRBV4-1 with TRBJ2-7, with a weak D call TRBD1 (6 bases). The CDR3 contains 14 residues. CDR1 and CDR2 (germline): MGHRA, YSYEKL. The V and J ends lost 2 bases and 1 base respectively, with 9 bases between them. The CDR3 sequence is CASSQSRGSYEQYV. The CDR3 nucleotides read TGCGCCAGCAGCCAAAGCAGGGGTTCCTACGAGCAGTACGTC.

This clonotype was detected only a few times. The chain joins TRBV24-1 to TRBJ2-7; D unclear. The V and J ends lost 11 bases and 3 bases respectively, with 13 bases between them. This CDR3 is 12 amino acids long. Germline V lookup: CDR1 KGHDR, CDR2 SFDVKD. The CDR3 spells CARQPPVYEQYV. The CDR3 DNA is TGTGCCAGGCAACCGCCCGTCTACGAGCAGTACGTC.

This clonotype occurred many times. This rearrangement joins TRBV10-3 to TRBJ2-5, with 8 positions matching TRBD1. The CDR3 contains 13 residues. Losses at the gene ends were 6 bases for V and 5 bases for J; bases not matched to a gene: 5. Germline CDR1 is ENHRY and CDR2 is SYGVKD. Here the CDR3 DNA reads TGTGCCATCAGCGACAGGGGCGGGGAGACCCAGTACTTC. This encodes CAISDRGGETQYF.

This chain uses TRBV7-9 with TRBJ2-7; the D gene is possibly TRBD1 (5 bases). The CDR3 runs to 13 residues. Germline V CDR1 and CDR2: SEHNR, FQNEAQ (reference sequence). The germline V and J ends were trimmed by 5 bases and 0 bases, with 8 bases remaining between them. CDR3 nucleotide sequence: TGTGCCAGCAGCCTACAGGTCTCCTACGAGCAGTACTTC. Protein: CASSLQVSYEQYF.

This clonotype occurred many times. V and J are TRBV7-9 and TRBJ1-5; D remains ambiguous. The germline V gene encodes CDR1 SEHNR and CDR2 FQNEAQ (reference sequence). This CDR3 is built from 17 residues. V was cut by 2 bases and J by 0 bases, with 14 bases left in between. This CDR3 is CASSLYEGAYSNQPQHF. Written as DNA, the CDR3 is TGTGCCAGCAGCTTATACGAGGGCGCATATAGCAATCAGCCCCAGCATTTT.

The chain recombines TRBV4-1 with TRBJ1-1, with 8 bases aligning to TRBD1. After removal of 1 base from V and 14 bases from J, the junction contained 9 bases not matched to a gene. Germline lookup yields CDR1 MGHRA and CDR2 YSYEKL. The CDR3 spans 13 residues. CDR3: CASSQGQGATGFF. The CDR3 DNA reads as TGCGCCAGCAGCCAAGGGCAGGGGGCAACAGGGTTCTTT.

This clonotype has just a few counts. The chain carries TRBV7-8 and TRBJ1-5; the D is unclear. Germline CDR1 is SGHVS and CDR2 is FQNEAQ. This CDR3 has 14 residues. Trimming took off 1 base at V and 7 bases at J, with 11 bases between the two ends. DNA of the CDR3: TGTGCCAGCAGCTTAGGAGATATGCAACAGCCCCAGCATTTT. It specifies CASSLGDMQQPQHF.

The V and J genes are TRBV7-8 and TRBJ1-2; 7 bases are shared with TRBD1. The CDR3 extends over 16 amino acids. V lost 5 bases, J lost 4 bases, and 13 bases stayed unmatched. Germline CDR1 reads SGHVS; CDR2 reads FQNEAQ. CDR3 coding DNA: TGTGCCAGCAGCAAGGGGAACAGGGGCAGGGGCTATGGCTACACCTTC. Its translation is CASSKGNRGRGYGYTF.